The 27 T cell receptor beta chains below were found in one sample sequenced in a study of cytomegalovirus exposure and HLA in healthy donors. Amplification used 60 Vbeta primers and 13 Jbeta primers. Sequenced by immunoSEQ multiplex PCR; TCRdb stores in-frame clones only, minus some. In total, the table holds 70,000 to 75,000 clones. Sequencing used PBMCs. Receptor source: a female donor in good health and CMV-seropositive.

V usage is TRBV18 and J usage is TRBJ2-2; 7 bases match TRBD2. Trimming at V came to 4 bases and at J to 0 bases, leaving 2 bases not matched to a gene. The germline gives CDR1 KGHSH, CDR2 LQKENI. The CDR3 consists of 15 residues. CDR3 loop: CASSRSGTNTGELFF. For the CDR3, the DNA is TGTGCCAGCTCACGGAGCGGGACGAACACCGGGGAGCTGTTTTTT.

V and J are TRBV2 and TRBJ2-4; 8 bases agree with TRBD1. Germline-derived CDR1 and CDR2 are SNHLY and FYNNEI. The CDR3 covers 13 residues. J was trimmed by 6 bases and V by 5 bases; bases with no gene match: 3. The CDR3 is CASSLGQANIQYF. The CDR3 coding sequence is TGTGCCAGCAGTCTGGGACAGGCAAACATTCAGTACTTC.

The chain combines TRBV11-3 with TRBJ2-6; no clear D. Trimming removed 1 base at V and 0 bases at J, with 10 bases between. The germline V gene has CDR1 SGHNT and CDR2 YENEEA. This CDR3 comprises 17 residues. The CDR3 loop reads CASSLALRNSGANVLTF. DNA for the CDR3: TGTGCCAGCAGCTTAGCCCTGAGGAACTCTGGGGCCAACGTCCTGACTTTC.

V is TRBV27 and J is TRBJ1-2; D call uncertain. The CDR3 loop spans 14 amino acids. Germline CDR1 reads MNHEY; CDR2 reads SMNVEV (reference sequence). The ends were cut back, 3 bases at V and 0 bases at J, with 8 bases in the middle. CDR3 sequence: CASSFIGTNYGYTF. The CDR3 DNA sequence: TGTGCCAGCAGTTTCATCGGTACTAACTATGGCTACACCTTC.

The CDR3 nucleotides are TGTGCCAGCAGTGAGAGAGTATTGCAGCCCCAGCATTTT. It yields the protein CASSERVLQPQHF. This chain uses TRBV6-1 with TRBJ1-5, with D hard to call. CDR3 size: 13 residues. The germline gives CDR1 MNHNS, CDR2 SASEGT. The germline V and J ends were trimmed by 3 bases and 7 bases, with 10 bases remaining between them.

The V gene is TRBV29-1, the J gene TRBJ1-4; D gene uncertain. The germline V gene encodes CDR1 SQVTM and CDR2 ANQGSEA. The CDR3 is 13 residues long. Trimming removed 7 bases from V and 8 bases from J, with 17 bases in between. The CDR3: CSGGKGRTEKLFF. For the CDR3, the DNA is TGCAGCGGGGGAAAAGGGAGAACCGAAAAACTGTTTTTT. Together with reference TRBV29-1 and TRBJ1-4, the CDR3 gives the full variable domain: SAVISQKPSRDICQRGTSLTIQCQVDSQVTMMFWYRQQPGQSLTLIATANQGSEATYESGFVIDKFPISRPNLTFSTLTVSNMSPEDSSIYLCSGGKGRTEKLFFGSGTQLSVL.

The chain combines TRBV10-1 with TRBJ2-1; possible D gene TRBD2, 7 bases. Trimming removed 0 bases from V and 9 bases from J, with 15 bases in between. This CDR3 contains 15 residues. The germline V gene encodes CDR1 WNHNN and CDR2 SYGVQD (reference sequence). The CDR3 DNA sequence: TGCGCCAGCAGTGAGTCGAGGGGGGGGCGCGGTGAGCAGTTCTTC. Amino acids: CASSESRGGRGEQFF.

The chain carries TRBV5-1 and TRBJ2-7; 8 bases match TRBD1. CDR3 length equals 15 residues. Per germline, CDR1 SGHRS and CDR2 YFSETQ. Trimming at V came to 0 bases and at J to 7 bases, leaving 9 bases not matched to a gene. The CDR3 nucleotides read TGCGCCAGCAGCTTGGTCGACCAGGGGGCTCAGGAGCAGTACTTC. This encodes CASSLVDQGAQEQYF.

The chain is built from TRBV6-1 and TRBJ2-4, with D possibly matching TRBD1 (5 bases). The germline CDR1 and CDR2 sequences are MNHNS and SASEGT. V dropped 3 bases and J dropped 3 bases, with 15 bases sitting between them. The CDR3 runs 16 residues. The CDR3 DNA follows: TGTGCCAGCAGTGATTGGGGTCAGGGCGGCAAAAACATTCAGTACTTC. It yields the protein CASSDWGQGGKNIQYF.

V and J are TRBV18 and TRBJ1-2, with TRBD1 matching over 8 bases. Trimming removed 6 bases from V and 2 bases from J; junction bases left unmatched: 8. This CDR3 comprises 15 residues. Germline CDR1 KGHSH, CDR2 LQKENI. The CDR3 loop reads CASSTYQGANYGYTF. The CDR3 DNA follows: TGTGCCAGCTCCACCTACCAGGGGGCCAACTATGGCTACACCTTC.

The chain couples TRBV25-1 to TRBJ2-7; 9 nucleotides agree with TRBD1. This CDR3 comprises 16 residues. Germline V lookup: CDR1 MGHDK, CDR2 SYGVNS. Trimming took 5 bases from V and 0 from J; bases not matched to a gene: 8. The CDR3 bases are TGTGCCAGCAGTAACCTCGGACAGGGGAGCTCCTACGAGCAGTACTTC. This translates into CASSNLGQGSSYEQYF.

The rearrangement links TRBV7-8 to TRBJ2-7; possibly TRBD1 for D (5 bases). Germline V lookup: CDR1 SGHVS, CDR2 FQNEAQ. The CDR3 loop spans 15 amino acids. V was clipped by 2 bases and J by 0 bases, with 11 bases between them. The CDR3 DNA sequence: TGTGCCAGCAGCTTAAGGACACGGAGCTCCTACGAGCAGTACTTC. It yields the protein CASSLRTRSSYEQYF.

V gene TRBV19 combines with J gene TRBJ2-7, with a tentative D call TRBD2 (6 bases). In germline, CDR1 is LNHDA, CDR2 SQIVND (reference sequence). V lost 1 base and J 3 bases, leaving 13 bases between the germline ends. The CDR3 has 15 residues. The CDR3 region is CASSIGPMGGYEQYF. CDR3 DNA sequence: TGTGCCAGTAGTATAGGTCCAATGGGGGGCTACGAGCAGTACTTC.

The V gene is TRBV10-3, the J gene TRBJ2-7, with D maybe TRBD1 (5 bases). The germline gives CDR1 ENHRY, CDR2 SYGVKD. V was cut by 3 bases and J by 3 bases, with 9 bases left in between. The length of the CDR3 is 13 residues. The CDR3 loop reads CAISDLQGYEQYF. The DNA of the CDR3 is TGTGCCATCAGTGACCTCCAGGGCTACGAGCAGTACTTC.

About this clone: Germline and junction disagree at one end, which may indicate a read error. CDR3: CASSQKQTTDTQYF. DNA for the CDR3: TGTGCTAGCAGCCAAAAACAAACCACAGATACGCAGTATTTT. The chain links TRBV14 to TRBJ2-3; no clear D gene. From germline, CDR1 is SGHDN and CDR2 FVKESK. There are 14 residues in the CDR3.

The chain carries TRBV4-2 and TRBJ1-2; possible D gene TRBD1, 5 bases. This CDR3 has 16 residues. The V end was cut by 0 bases, the J end by 0 bases, with 11 bases between. Germline V gives CDR1 LGHNA, CDR2 YNFKEQ. The CDR3 region is CASSQDIGATNYGYTF. CDR3 DNA sequence: TGTGCCAGCAGCCAAGATATTGGGGCGACTAACTATGGCTACACCTTC.

CDR3 coding DNA: TGTGCCAGCAGCTCCCAGAGGTCTGGCTACACCTTC. This codes for CASSSQRSGYTF. The chain recombines TRBV9 with TRBJ1-2; no clear D. Trimming removed 4 bases from V and 7 bases from J, with 11 bases in between. CDR1 and CDR2 (germline): SGDLS, YYNGEE. The CDR3 totals 12 residues.

The genes are TRBV6-5 and TRBJ2-5; D is unresolved. The CDR3 consists of 15 residues. Trimming took 2 bases from V and 0 from J, leaving 10 bases between them. The germline V gene encodes CDR1 MNHEY and CDR2 SVGAGI. The CDR3 here is CASSYTGFYQETQYF. The CDR3 DNA reads as TGTGCCAGCAGTTACACGGGTTTTTACCAAGAGACCCAGTACTTC.

The chain uses TRBV18 and TRBJ1-1, with TRBD1 matching 7 bases. CDR3 length: 14 amino acids. Germline V CDR1 and CDR2: KGHSH, LQKENI. The ends lost 2 bases at V and 5 bases at J; junction bases unmatched: 5. The chain's CDR3 is CASSPVTGQTEAFF. The CDR3 region has the DNA TGTGCCAGCTCACCAGTGACAGGGCAGACTGAAGCTTTCTTT. The entire variable domain, with the rest obtained from reference TRBV18 and TRBJ1-1, is as follows: NAGVMQNPRHLVRRRGQEARLRCSPMKGHSHVYWYRQLPEEGLKFMVYLQKENIIDESGMPKERFSAEFPKEGPSILRIQQVVRGDSAAYFCASSPVTGQTEAFFGQGTRLTVV.

CDR3 amino acids: CASSFTGETQYF. The DNA for the CDR3 is TGCGCCAGCAGCTTTACAGGGGAGACCCAGTACTTC. The rearrangement links TRBV5-1 to TRBJ2-5, with TRBD1 as a possible D gene (6 bases). Deletions cut 2 bases from V and 5 bases from J, with 7 bases between. The CDR3 totals 12 residues. CDR1 and CDR2 from the germline V gene are SGHRS and YFSETQ. The whole variable domain, remainder taken from reference TRBV5-1 and TRBJ2-5, is KAGVTQTPRYLIKTRGQQVTLSCSPISGHRSVSWYQQTPGQGLQFLFEYFSETQRNKGNFPGRFSGRQFSNSRSEMNVSTLELGDSALYLCASSFTGETQYFGPGTRLLVL.

The rearrangement uses TRBV28 and TRBJ2-1; possible D gene TRBD2, 8 bases. Between the trimmed V and J ends, which lost 5 bases and 8 bases, there was a span of 22 bases. The V gene's germline CDR1 is MDHEN and CDR2 SYDVKM. CDR3 length: 16 amino acids. CDR3 in amino acids: CASSPTGTRGRDEQFF. In DNA form, the CDR3 reads TGTGCCAGCAGTCCAACCGGGACTAGGGGGCGGGATGAGCAGTTCTTC.

The chain combines TRBV15 with TRBJ2-4; 10 bases fit TRBD2. With 3 bases clipped from V and 15 bases from J, the junction kept 11 bases outside the gene matches. This CDR3 contains 14 residues. The V gene's germline CDR1 is LNHNV and CDR2 YYDKDF (reference sequence). CDR3 in DNA: TGTGCCACCAGCAGTAGGGGGTCTAGCGGGGGCGGGTACTTC. Translation: CATSSRGSSGGGYF.

The V and J genes are TRBV18 and TRBJ2-7, with 7 bases matching TRBD1. V trimming: 4 bases; J trimming: 3 bases; junction bases outside the gene matches: 6. The length of the CDR3 is 14 residues. CDR1 is KGHSH, CDR2 LQKENI, per germline. CDR3 bases: TGTGCCAGCTCACTAGCGACAGGGCTCTACGAGCAGTACTTC. Translating gives CASSLATGLYEQYF.

V usage is TRBV5-6 and J usage is TRBJ2-7; D gene ambiguous. From germline, CDR1 is SGHDT and CDR2 YYEEEE. The CDR3 runs 14 residues. The V end was cut by 0 bases, the J end by 5 bases, with 12 bases between. Here the CDR3 reads CASSLERFANEQYF. In nucleotides, the CDR3 is TGTGCCAGCAGCTTGGAACGGTTTGCGAACGAGCAGTACTTC.

V is TRBV29-1 and J is TRBJ2-3; 16 bases match TRBD2. Germline CDR1 and CDR2: SQVTM and ANQGSEA. Trimming at V came to 7 bases and at J to 4 bases, leaving 5 bases not matched to a gene. The CDR3 is 15 amino acids. CDR3 amino acids: CSGLGLAGGSDTQYF. CDR3 sequence (DNA): TGCAGCGGTCTGGGACTAGCGGGAGGGTCAGATACGCAGTATTTT.

The genes are TRBV7-9 and TRBJ2-7, with a tentative D call TRBD2 (5 bases). The CDR3 loop spans 15 amino acids. Looked up from germline, CDR1 is SEHNR and CDR2 is FQNEAQ (reference sequence). V lost 5 bases to trimming and J lost 3 bases, with 17 bases between them. In nucleotides, the CDR3 is TGTGCCAGCAGCCCCCAGGTTCGCCGGGGCTACGAGCAGTACTTC. It yields the protein CASSPQVRRGYEQYF.

Comments on this clone: Other DNA sequences from this sample encode an identical CDR3 as well. V usage is TRBV15 and J usage is TRBJ2-2, with D tentatively TRBD1 (5 bases). CDR3 length: 14 residues. V lost 0 bases to trimming and J lost 6 bases, with 8 bases between them. Germline V CDR1 and CDR2: LNHNV, YYDKDF (reference sequence). The CDR3: CATSRDLGPGELFF. The CDR3 DNA sequence: TGTGCCACCAGCAGAGATTTGGGGCCCGGGGAGCTGTTTTTT.